This passage covers 7 T cell receptor beta chains from one sample sequenced in a study of cytomegalovirus exposure and HLA in healthy donors. The PCR had 60 Vbeta and 13 Jbeta primers. TCRdb's table, derived via immunoSEQ multiplex PCR, lists solely in-frame clones and lacks some. The sample lists 100,000 to 120,000 clones, 82% occurring once. Sequencing was performed on PBMCs. The receptors stem from a woman aged 18-30 years in good health and CMV-seronegative.

In regard to this clone: One end of the junction does not line up with germline, which may come from a read error. The rearrangement links TRBV11-3 to TRBJ2-1; the match to TRBD2 covers 8 bases. This CDR3 is 12 amino acids long. CDR1 and CDR2 from the germline V gene are SGHNT and YENEEA. In nucleotides, the CDR3 is TGTGCCAGCAGCTTAGTGACTAGCGCTCGCGTCTTC. This encodes CASSLVTSARVF.

This chain links TRBV11-3 with TRBJ1-1, with TRBD1 matching 11 bases. CDR1 is SGHNT and CDR2 is YENEEA in the germline V gene. The CDR3 covers 15 residues. Unmatched junction bases numbered 5, after V lost 4 bases and J lost 4 bases. The chain's CDR3 is CASSSMGTGGTEAFF. For the CDR3, the DNA is TGTGCCAGCAGCTCCATGGGGACAGGGGGCACTGAAGCTTTCTTT.

The table lists this clone with a count of one. DNA for the CDR3: TGCGCCAGCAGCAGACGGGCGGGGGACGAGCAGTACGTC. Amino acid sequence: CASSRRAGDEQYV. V gene TRBV5-1 combines with J gene TRBJ2-7; 7 bases align to TRBD2. V dropped 4 bases and J dropped 5; count of bases not matched to a gene: 6. This CDR3 region has 13 residues. Germline assignment: CDR1 SGHRS and CDR2 YFSETQ.

The chain uses TRBV11-3 and TRBJ2-1; 9 bases fit TRBD2. CDR3 size: 18 residues. The V segment lost 4 bases and the J segment 2 bases; nucleotides outside the gene matches: 12. Germline values: CDR1 SGHNT, CDR2 YENEEA. CDR3 sequence: CASSSLGGGGGTYNEQFF. The CDR3 bases are TGTGCCAGCAGCTCACTCGGTGGCGGGGGGGGAACCTACAATGAGCAGTTCTTC.

The chain is built from TRBV6-1 and TRBJ1-4; D gene unclear. Trimming took 7 bases from V and 3 from J, leaving 12 bases between them. The CDR3 has 14 amino acids. Germline assignment: CDR1 MNHNS and CDR2 SASEGT. Here the CDR3 reads CASNDPRANEKLFF. CDR3 bases: TGTGCCAGCAATGATCCCCGGGCTAATGAAAAACTGTTTTTT.

CDR3 DNA sequence: TGTGCCAGCAGTTACGGGGCAGGAGACGACCAAGAGACCCAGTACTTC. It is translated as CASSYGAGDDQETQYF. The chain couples TRBV6-5 to TRBJ2-5, with D possibly being TRBD1 (5 bases). The germline CDR1 and CDR2 sequences are MNHEY and SVGAGI. This CDR3 has 16 residues. Between the trimmed V and J ends, which lost 2 bases and 0 bases, there was a span of 13 bases.

As to this clone: One end of the junction fails to match germline, which may point to a read error. The chain combines TRBV6-1 with TRBJ2-5; 8 nucleotides match TRBD2. The germline V gene has CDR1 MNHNS and CDR2 SASEGT. This CDR3 region has 14 residues. In DNA, the CDR3 is TGTGCCAGCAGGGAAGGGACTAGTAAAGAGACCCAGTACTTC. This encodes CASREGTSKETQYF.